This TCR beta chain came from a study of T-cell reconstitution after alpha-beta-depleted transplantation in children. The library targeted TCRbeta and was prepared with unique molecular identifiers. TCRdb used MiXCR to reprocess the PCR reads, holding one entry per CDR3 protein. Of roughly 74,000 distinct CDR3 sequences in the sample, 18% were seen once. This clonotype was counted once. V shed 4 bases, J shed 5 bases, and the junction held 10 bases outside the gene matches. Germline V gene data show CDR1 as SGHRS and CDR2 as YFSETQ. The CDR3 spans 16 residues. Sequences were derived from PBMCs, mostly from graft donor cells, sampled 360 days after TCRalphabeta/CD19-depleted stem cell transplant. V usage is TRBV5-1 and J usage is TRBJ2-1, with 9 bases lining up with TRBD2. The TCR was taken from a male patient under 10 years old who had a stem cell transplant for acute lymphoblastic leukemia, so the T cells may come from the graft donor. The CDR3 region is CASSGGGGGPNNEQFF. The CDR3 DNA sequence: TGCGCCAGCAGCGGCGGGGGGGGTGGGCCCAACAATGAGCAGTTCTTC.